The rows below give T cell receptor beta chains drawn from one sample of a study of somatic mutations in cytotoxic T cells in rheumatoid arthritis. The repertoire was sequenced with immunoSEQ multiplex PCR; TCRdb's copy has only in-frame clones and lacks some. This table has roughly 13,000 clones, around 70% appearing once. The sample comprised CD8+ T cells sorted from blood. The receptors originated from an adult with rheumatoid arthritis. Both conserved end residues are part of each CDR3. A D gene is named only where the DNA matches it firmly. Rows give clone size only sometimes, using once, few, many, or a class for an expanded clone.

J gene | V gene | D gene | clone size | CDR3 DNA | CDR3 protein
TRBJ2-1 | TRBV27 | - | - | TGTGCCAGCATGCCGGGACCCCGGAGTAGCAATGAGCAGTTCTTC | CASMPGPRSSNEQFF
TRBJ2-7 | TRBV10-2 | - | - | TGCGCCAGCAGTGAAGGGACCAATTACGAGCAGTACTTC | CASSEGTNYEQYF
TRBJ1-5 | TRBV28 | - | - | TGTGCCAGCAGTTCCAGGGGTGGCAATCAGCCCCAGCATTTT | CASSSRGGNQPQHF
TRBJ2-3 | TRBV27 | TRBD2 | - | TGTGCCAGCAGTCTACTAGCGGGCCTCACAGATACGCAGTATTTT | CASSLLAGLTDTQYF
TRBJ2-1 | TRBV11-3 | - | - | TGTGCCAGCAGCTCGAGCTCTTACAATGAGCAGTTCTTC | CASSSSSYNEQFF
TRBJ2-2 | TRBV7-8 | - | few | TGTGCCAGCAGCTTTTTCCAGTTCACCGGGGAGCTGTTTTTT | CASSFFQFTGELFF
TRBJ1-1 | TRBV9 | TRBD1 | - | TGTGCCAGCAGCGGACAGGGGAGCGAAGCTTTCTTT | CASSGQGSEAFF
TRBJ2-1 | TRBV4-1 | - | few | TGCGCCAGCAGCCAAGGCCCTCAAGGCGGGAATGAGCAGTTCTTC | CASSQGPQGGNEQFF
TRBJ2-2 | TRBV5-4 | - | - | TGTGCCAGCAGCTTTGGGGCGGCCGCCGGGGAGCTGTTTTTT | CASSFGAAAGELFF
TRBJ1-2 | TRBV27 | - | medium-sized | TGTGCCAGCAGTCCCAAGACAGCTGCTAACTATGGCTACACCTTC | CASSPKTAANYGYTF
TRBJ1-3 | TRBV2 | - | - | TGTGCCAGCAGGGGGGGCCAAAGCTTTAACTCTGGAAACACCATATATTTT | CASRGGQSFNSGNTIYF
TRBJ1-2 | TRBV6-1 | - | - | TGTGCCAGCAGTGAAGGAGTGGGCAGGGGCTATGGCTACACCTTC | CASSEGVGRGYGYTF
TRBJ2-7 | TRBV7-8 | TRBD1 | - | TGTGCCAGCAGCTTAGTAAGGACCGGGACAGGGGTCAACGAGCAGTACTTC | CASSLVRTGTGVNEQYF
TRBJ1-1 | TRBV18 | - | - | TGTGCCAGCTCACCGATGCTGTTCGGAGCTGAAGCTTTCTTT | CASSPMLFGAEAFF
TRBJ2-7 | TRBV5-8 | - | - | TGTGCCAGCAGCCTTCAGAGCTCCTACGAGCAGTACTTC | CASSLQSSYEQYF
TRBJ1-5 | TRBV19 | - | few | TGTGCCAGTAGTATTTCAGGGGACGTTGTGCAGCCCCAGCATTTT | CASSISGDVVQPQHF
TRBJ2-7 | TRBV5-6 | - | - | TGTGCCAGCAGCTTGGGTATGGGGTCCTACGAGCAGTACTTC | CASSLGMGSYEQYF
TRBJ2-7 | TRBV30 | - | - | TGTGCCTGGAGTGAGCCCGGCGAGCAGTACTTC | CAWSEPGEQYF
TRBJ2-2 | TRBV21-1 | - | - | TGTGCCAGCAGCACAGGGAACACCGGGGAGCTGTTTTTT | CASSTGNTGELFF
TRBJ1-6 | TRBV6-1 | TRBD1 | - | TGTGCCAGCAGTGAAGCCGGGACAGGGGTTAGAAATTCACCCCTCCACTTT | CASSEAGTGVRNSPLHF
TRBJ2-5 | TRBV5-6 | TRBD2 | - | TGTGCCAGCAGCCCCCGGACTAGCTGGAAGACCCAGTACTTC | CASSPRTSWKTQYF
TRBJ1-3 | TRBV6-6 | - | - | TGTGCCAGCAGCCCGGGACAACCAGGCCGGGGCACCATATATTTT | CASSPGQPGRGTIYF
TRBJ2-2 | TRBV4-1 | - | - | TGCGCCAGCATTCCCCGAGCGGGTATAGGGAACACCGGGGAGCTGTTTTTT | CASIPRAGIGNTGELFF
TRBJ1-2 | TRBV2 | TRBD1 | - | TGTGCCAACCCTCCGACAGGGGGCGAAGGCTATGGCTACACCTTC | CANPPTGGEGYGYTF
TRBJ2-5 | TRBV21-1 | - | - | TGTGCCAGCAGCAAGGACATGGAGACCCAGTACTTC | CASSKDMETQYF
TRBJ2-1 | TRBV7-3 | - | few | TGTGCCAGCAGCCCCCACAGGGGACTCGGGTCCTACAATGAGCAGTTCTTC | CASSPHRGLGSYNEQFF
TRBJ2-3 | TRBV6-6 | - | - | TGTGCCAGCAGTTACCCCGAGGCTCCAGATACGCAGTATTTT | CASSYPEAPDTQYF
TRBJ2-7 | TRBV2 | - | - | TGTGCCAGCAGTGAAGCGCCCGGAGTATCCTACGAGCAGTACTTC | CASSEAPGVSYEQYF
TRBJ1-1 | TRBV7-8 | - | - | TGTGCCAGCAGCCAGCTCGGGGATAGGACTGAAGCTTTCTTT | CASSQLGDRTEAFF
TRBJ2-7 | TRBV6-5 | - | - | TGTGCCAGCAAGGGGGGTTCCTACGAGCAGTACTTC | CASKGGSYEQYF
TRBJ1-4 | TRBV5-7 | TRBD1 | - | TGTGCCAGCAGCTGTGGACAGGGATGGTCGGAAAAACTGTTTTTT | CASSCGQGWSEKLFF
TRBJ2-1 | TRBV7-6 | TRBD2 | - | TGTGCCAGCAGCCCCGGGACTAGCCACAATGAGCAGTTCTTC | CASSPGTSHNEQFF
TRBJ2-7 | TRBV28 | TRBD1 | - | TGTGCCAGCAAGGGACAGGGGGACGGAGCCTACGAGCAGTACTTC | CASKGQGDGAYEQYF
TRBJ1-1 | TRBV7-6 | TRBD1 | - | TGTGCCAGCAGCTTAGCAGGACAGGGGGCATACACTGAAGCTTTCTTT | CASSLAGQGAYTEAFF
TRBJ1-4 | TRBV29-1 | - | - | TGCAGCGTTGTGGGGATAACTAATGAAAAACTGTTTTTT | CSVVGITNEKLFF
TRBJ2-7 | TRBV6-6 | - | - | TGTGCCAGCAGCCAGGAAGGGGCCCGCTACGAGCAGTACTTC | CASSQEGARYEQYF
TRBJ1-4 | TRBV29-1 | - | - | TGCAGCGCTAACAGGGCAACTAATGAAAAACTGTTTTTT | CSANRATNEKLFF
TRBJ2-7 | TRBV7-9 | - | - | TGTGCCAGCAGCTTTGGTGGGGACGGCTCCTACGAGCAGTACTTC | CASSFGGDGSYEQYF
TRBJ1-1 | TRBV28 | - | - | TGTGCCAGCAGTTTTTTCCTTCGCGGGGAAAGGAACACTGAAGCTTTCTTT | CASSFFLRGERNTEAFF
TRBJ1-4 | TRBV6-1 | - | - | TGTGCCAGCAGTGGGCGACAGGACTACGGTGAAAAACTGTTTTTT | CASSGRQDYGEKLFF
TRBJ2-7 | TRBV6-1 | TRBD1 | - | TGTGCCAGCACCGGGACAGGGTTGAGCGAGCAGTACTTC | CASTGTGLSEQYF